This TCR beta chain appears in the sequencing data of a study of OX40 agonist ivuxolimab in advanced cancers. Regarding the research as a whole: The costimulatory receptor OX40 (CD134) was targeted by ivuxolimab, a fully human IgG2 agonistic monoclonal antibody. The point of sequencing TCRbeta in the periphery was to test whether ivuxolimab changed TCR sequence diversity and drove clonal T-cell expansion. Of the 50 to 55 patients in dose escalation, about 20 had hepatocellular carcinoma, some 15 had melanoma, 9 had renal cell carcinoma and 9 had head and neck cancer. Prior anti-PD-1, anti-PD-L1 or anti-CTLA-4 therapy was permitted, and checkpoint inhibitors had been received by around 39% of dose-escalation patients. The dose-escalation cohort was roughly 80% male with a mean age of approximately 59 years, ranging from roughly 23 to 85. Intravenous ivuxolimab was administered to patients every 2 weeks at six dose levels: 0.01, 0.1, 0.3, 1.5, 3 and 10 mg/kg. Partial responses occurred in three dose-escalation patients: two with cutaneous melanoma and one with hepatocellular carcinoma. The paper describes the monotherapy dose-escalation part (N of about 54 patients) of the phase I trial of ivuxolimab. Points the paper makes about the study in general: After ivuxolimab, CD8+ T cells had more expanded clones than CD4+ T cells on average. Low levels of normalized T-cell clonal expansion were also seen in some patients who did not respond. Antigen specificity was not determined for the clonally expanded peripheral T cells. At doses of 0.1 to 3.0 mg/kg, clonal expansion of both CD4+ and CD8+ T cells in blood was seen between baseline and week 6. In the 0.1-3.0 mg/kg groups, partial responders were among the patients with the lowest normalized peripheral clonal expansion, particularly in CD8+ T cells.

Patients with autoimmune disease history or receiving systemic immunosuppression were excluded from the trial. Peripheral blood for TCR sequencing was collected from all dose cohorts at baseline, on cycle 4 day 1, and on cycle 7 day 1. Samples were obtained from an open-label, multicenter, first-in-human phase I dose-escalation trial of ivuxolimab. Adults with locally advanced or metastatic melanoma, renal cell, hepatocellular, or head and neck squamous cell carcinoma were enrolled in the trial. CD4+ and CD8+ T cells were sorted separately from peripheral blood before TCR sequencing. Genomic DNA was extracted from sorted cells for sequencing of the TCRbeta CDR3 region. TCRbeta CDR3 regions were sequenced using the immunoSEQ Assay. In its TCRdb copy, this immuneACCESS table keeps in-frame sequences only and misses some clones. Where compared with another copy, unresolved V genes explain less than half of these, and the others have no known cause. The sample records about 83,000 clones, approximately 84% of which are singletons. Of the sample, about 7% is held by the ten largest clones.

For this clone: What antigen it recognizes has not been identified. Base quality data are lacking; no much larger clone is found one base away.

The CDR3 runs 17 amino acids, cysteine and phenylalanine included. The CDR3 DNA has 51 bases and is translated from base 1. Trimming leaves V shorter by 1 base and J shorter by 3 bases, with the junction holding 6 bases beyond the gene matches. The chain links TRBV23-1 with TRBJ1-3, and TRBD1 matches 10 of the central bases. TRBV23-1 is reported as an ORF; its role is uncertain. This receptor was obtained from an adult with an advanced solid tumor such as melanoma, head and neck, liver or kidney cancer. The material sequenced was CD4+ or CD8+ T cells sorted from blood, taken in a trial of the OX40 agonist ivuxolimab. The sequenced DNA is TGCGCCAGCAGTCAATACGGGGGACAGGGGAATGGAAACACCATATATTTT. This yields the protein CASSQYGGQGNGNTIYF.